The T cell receptor (beta chain) described here comes from a study of blood T cell repertoires in COVID-19. Study-wide background: The study drew acute and convalescent COVID-19 samples from the United States, Italy and Spain. T cells, B-cell-depleted T cells, or PBMCs supplied cDNA or gDNA.

Original handling: Estimation of nucleated cell counts was performed using reference gene primer amplification. Generated by immunoSEQ multiplex PCR, the TCRdb table keeps only in-frame clones and is missing some. Clone size and V and J calls were adopted from that table, with D and trimming inferred from the DNA. The sample lists tens of thousands of clones; less than 85% were seen once. The receptor was isolated from a man between 70 and 80 years old with acute or convalescent COVID-19. The sequencing input was peripheral blood.

Written as DNA, the CDR3 is TGTGCCATCACTGAAGACCCAGGCACCGGGGAGCTGTTTTTT. Its translation: CAITEDPGTGELFF. This sequence joins TRBV10-3 and TRBJ2-2, with D uncertain. The V and J ends lost 7 bases and 4 bases respectively, with 13 bases between them. Per the germline V gene, CDR1 is ENHRY and CDR2 is SYGVKD. The CDR3 consists of 14 residues.